The entry that follows covers one TCR beta chain sequence. Time point denoted: pre-sensitization, week 0. Treatment: therapeutic diphenylcyclopropenone sensitization with weekly scalp DPC. This entry comes from a study of human T cells and chemical hapten exposure. Looking at the study overall: Small discrepancies in pooled library volume mainly accounted for the varying TCR yields per sample.

MiXCR was run by TCRdb on the RACE reads, yielding one entry per CDR3 protein. The sample contains under 300,000 distinct CDR3 sequences, approximately 7.5% of which appear only once. Germline V gives CDR1 MNHNS, CDR2 SASEGT. The CDR3 runs 14 residues. The V end was cut by 1 base, the J end by 0 bases, with 6 bases between. The V call is TRBV6-1, the J call TRBJ1-2; D is unclear. This sequence originates from a man younger than 30 with alopecia areata. Some clones in this sample may be carry-over from other donors' samples. Sequences were derived from whole blood, sampled in connection with sensitization to the hapten diphenylcyclopropenone (DPC). The CDR3 is CASSEVSSNYGYTF. In nucleotides, the CDR3 is TGTGCCAGCAGTGAAGTCAGTTCTAACTATGGCTACACCTTC.